The 18 T cell receptor beta chains given below trace back to one sample, sequenced in a study of OX40 agonist ivuxolimab in advanced cancers. Clones were sequenced by immunoSEQ multiplex PCR, and TCRdb holds only the in-frame ones, with some missing. Among 15,000 to 20,000 clones listed, 78% were seen once. Sequenced material: CD4+ or CD8+ T cells sorted from blood, taken in a trial of the OX40 agonist ivuxolimab. The receptors come from an adult with an advanced solid tumor such as melanoma, head and neck, liver or kidney cancer.

The rearrangement uses TRBV9 and TRBJ2-1; TRBD1 matches 8 bases. After removal of 1 base from V and 6 bases from J, the junction contained 9 bases not matched to a gene. The CDR3 runs to 16 residues. Germline V gene sequence: CDR1 SGDLS, CDR2 YYNGEE. The CDR3 is CASSVTSRGHRNEQFF. CDR3 nucleotides: TGTGCCAGCAGCGTAACCTCCAGGGGGCATCGCAATGAGCAGTTCTTC. Full variable domain (missing parts from reference TRBV9 and TRBJ2-1): DSGVTQTPKHLITATGQRVTLRCSPRSGDLSVYWYQQSLDQGLQFLIQYYNGEERAKGNILERFSAQQFPDLHSELNLSSLELGDSALYFCASSVTSRGHRNEQFFGPGTRLTVL.

This chain links TRBV5-8 with TRBJ1-5; 8 nucleotides line up with TRBD1. Germline V gene data show CDR1 as SGHTS and CDR2 as YDEGEE. The junction had 6 bases not matched to a gene; V was cut back by 3 bases and J by 4 bases. This CDR3 comprises 15 residues. CDR3 in amino acids: CASSWTGYPNQPQHF. DNA for the CDR3: TGTGCCAGCAGCTGGACAGGGTACCCAAATCAGCCCCAGCATTTT.

The chain has TRBV7-9 and TRBJ2-1; 7 nucleotides match TRBD1. Germline trimming cut 2 bases from V and 8 bases from J; bases unmatched to any gene: 3. CDR1 and CDR2 from the germline V gene are SEHNR and FQNEAQ (reference sequence). The length of the CDR3 is 13 residues. The CDR3 bases are TGTGCCAGCAGCTTATACAGGGGAGATGAGCAGTTCTTC. Translated: CASSLYRGDEQFF.

This chain links TRBV19 with TRBJ1-2, with D possibly being TRBD1 (6 bases). With 7 bases removed from V and 7 bases from J, the gap between germline ends came to 19 bases. This CDR3 comprises 14 residues. Germline CDR1 and CDR2: LNHDA and SQIVND (reference sequence). The CDR3 here is CASTHRALGGGYTF. The DNA for the CDR3 is TGTGCCAGTACCCACAGGGCTCTGGGTGGTGGCTACACCTTC.

J is TRBJ2-7 and V is TRBV4-3; 11 bases line up with TRBD1. The CDR3 consists of 14 residues. CDR1 is LGHNA and CDR2 is YSLEER in the germline V gene. V trimming: 3 bases; J trimming: 3 bases; junction bases outside the gene matches: 1. This CDR3 is CASSQGQGVYEQYF. CDR3 DNA: TGCGCCAGCAGCCAGGGACAGGGGGTCTACGAGCAGTACTTC.

The rearrangement links TRBV5-4 to TRBJ2-7; D is tentatively TRBD1 or TRBD2 (5 bases each). The CDR3 totals 14 residues. Trimming pared 1 base from V and 6 bases from J, leaving 14 bases between. Germline CDR1 reads SGHNT; CDR2 reads YYREEE (reference sequence). CDR3: CASSLSQGASEQYF. The CDR3 nucleotides are TGTGCCAGCAGCTTGTCCCAGGGAGCCTCCGAGCAGTACTTC.

The CDR3 sequence is CSVGTAGSGYTF. The DNA of the CDR3 is TGCAGCGTTGGGACCGCCGGTAGTGGCTACACCTTC. V gene TRBV29-1 combines with J gene TRBJ1-2; D remains unclear. V shed 4 bases and J shed 7 bases, with 13 bases lying between them. The germline CDR1 and CDR2 sequences are SQVTM and ANQGSEA. The CDR3 extends over 12 amino acids. Full variable domain (missing parts from reference TRBV29-1 and TRBJ1-2): SAVISQKPSRDICQRGTSLTIQCQVDSQVTMMFWYRQQPGQSLTLIATANQGSEATYESGFVIDKFPISRPNLTFSTLTVSNMSPEDSSIYLCSVGTAGSGYTFGSGTRLTVV.

The chain links TRBV15 to TRBJ1-5; no reliable D call. This CDR3 region has 17 residues. The germline V gene has CDR1 LNHNV and CDR2 YYDKDF (reference sequence). With 0 bases removed from V and 9 bases from J, the gap between germline ends came to 21 bases. The CDR3: CATSRDGRVHEGSPQHF. The CDR3 DNA is TGTGCCACCAGCAGAGATGGGAGGGTACACGAGGGATCGCCCCAGCATTTT.

The V and J genes are TRBV2 and TRBJ1-1, with a weak D call TRBD1 (5 bases). Germline V CDR1 and CDR2: SNHLY, FYNNEI. Trimming removed 5 bases from V and 0 bases from J, with 10 bases in between. CDR3 length: 14 residues. The CDR3 region is CASSLGRMNTEAFF. In DNA form, the CDR3 reads TGTGCCAGCAGTCTGGGACGGATGAACACTGAAGCTTTCTTT.

The chain is built from TRBV5-6 and TRBJ1-2; TRBD1 matches 7 bases. V trimming: 4 bases; J trimming: 6 bases; junction bases outside the gene matches: 6. Germline CDR1 reads SGHDT; CDR2 reads YYEEEE. The CDR3 is 13 amino acids. In DNA form, the CDR3 reads TGTGCCAGCAGCCGGACAGGAGTTCATGGCTACACCTTC. The encoded protein is CASSRTGVHGYTF.

The rearrangement uses TRBV5-6 and TRBJ1-2, with TRBD1 matching 8 bases. This CDR3 region has 15 residues. Trimming took 2 bases from V and 5 from J; bases not matched to a gene: 8. Germline V CDR1 and CDR2: SGHDT, YYEEEE. The CDR3 here is CASSFQGALGYGYTF. In nucleotides, the CDR3 is TGTGCCAGCAGCTTCCAGGGGGCCTTGGGGTATGGCTACACCTTC.

The table lists this clone with a few counts. V is TRBV20-1 and J is TRBJ1-1; D is undetermined. Germline CDR1 and CDR2: DFQATT and SNEGSKA (reference sequence). The V gene lost 1 base and the J gene lost 4 bases, with 4 bases spanning the gap. The CDR3 covers 11 residues. In nucleotides, the CDR3 is TGCAGTGCTAGAGGGCTCACTGAAGCTTTCTTT. This encodes CSARGLTEAFF.

The chain couples TRBV30 to TRBJ2-4; possibly TRBD1 for D (6 bases). The germline CDR1 and CDR2 sequences are GTSNPN and SVGIG (reference sequence). This CDR3 is built from 18 residues. V shed 4 bases and J shed 0 bases, with 22 bases lying between them. CDR3 coding DNA: TGTGCCTGGAAAGGGCAAGAGATTAGGGGGATAGCCAAAAACATTCAGTACTTC. Translating gives CAWKGQEIRGIAKNIQYF. Supplemented by reference TRBV30 and TRBJ2-4, the full variable domain reads SQTIHQWPATLVQPVGSPLSLECTVEGTSNPNLYWYRQAAGRGLQLLFYSVGIGQISSEVPQNLSASRPQDRQFILSSKKLLLSDSGFYLCAWKGQEIRGIAKNIQYFGAGTRLSVL.

The chain couples TRBV14 to TRBJ2-1; D may be TRBD2 (5 bases). Germline V gene data show CDR1 as SGHDN and CDR2 as FVKESK. Trimming left V 0 bases short and J 10 bases short, with 19 bases between. The CDR3 is made up of 16 amino acids. CDR3 region: CASSQDTDSTYKEQFF. The DNA of the CDR3 is TGTGCCAGCAGCCAAGATACGGACTCGACATATAAAGAGCAGTTCTTC. Full variable domain (missing parts from reference TRBV14 and TRBJ2-1): EAGVTQFPSHSVIEKGQTVTLRCDPISGHDNLYWYRRVMGKEIKFLLHFVKESKQDESGMPNNRFLAERTGGTYSTLKVQPAELEDSGVYFCASSQDTDSTYKEQFFGPGTRLTVL.

The rearrangement links TRBV10-3 to TRBJ2-7; 7 positions match TRBD1. Looked up from germline, CDR1 is ENHRY and CDR2 is SYGVKD. J was trimmed by 5 bases and V by 3 bases; bases with no gene match: 4. CDR3 length: 13 residues. In nucleotides, the CDR3 is TGTGCCATCAGTGAAGGGGGCAGGGACGAGCAGTACTTC. Translating gives CAISEGGRDEQYF.

The chain employs TRBV7-8 and TRBJ2-3; 12 bases align to TRBD2. V shed 4 bases, J shed 3 bases, and the junction held 2 bases outside the gene matches. The CDR3 totals 15 residues. CDR1 is SGHVS, CDR2 FQNEAQ, per germline. This CDR3 is CASSSLAGGTDTQYF. The CDR3 nucleotides read TGTGCCAGCAGCTCCCTAGCGGGGGGGACAGATACGCAGTATTTT. Complete variable domain (other parts from reference TRBV7-8 and TRBJ2-3): GAGVSQSPRYKVAKRGQDVALRCDPISGHVSLFWYQQALGQGPEFLTYFQNEAQLDKSGLPSDRFFAERPEGSVSTLKIQRTQQEDSAVYLCASSSLAGGTDTQYFGPGTRLTVL.

The gene calls are TRBV27 and TRBJ2-7; 12 positions match TRBD2. There are 16 residues in the CDR3. V dropped 2 bases and J dropped 4; count of bases not matched to a gene: 6. Per germline, CDR1 MNHEY and CDR2 SMNVEV (reference sequence). The CDR3: CASSLASGTSGYEQYF. CDR3 in DNA: TGTGCCAGCAGTTTAGCCTCCGGGACTAGCGGGTACGAGCAGTACTTC.

In regard to this clone: Other DNA sequences of this sample code for an identical CDR3. The CDR3 here is CASSLATSTDTQYF. The CDR3 nucleotides read TGTGCCAGCTCCCTAGCGACTAGCACAGATACGCAGTATTTT. The rearrangement uses TRBV18 and TRBJ2-3; D perhaps matches TRBD2 (6 bases). The CDR3 spans 14 residues. Germline assignment: CDR1 KGHSH and CDR2 LQKENI. V lost 6 bases, J lost 0 bases, and 10 bases lay in between.